The rows below give T cell receptor beta chains drawn from one sample of a study of control samples from healthy donors and cancer patients. The assay was immunoSEQ multiplex PCR, and TCRdb's table has in-frame clones only and misses some. Found here are about 200,000 clones, about 90% of them singletons; the top ten hold 1.5% to 2%. Material: blood. The receptor source for this set is a man younger than 45 in good health. CDR3s include the opening cysteine and the closing phenylalanine or tryptophan. A D gene is named only where the DNA matches it firmly.

TRBJ2-1,TRBD2,16,TRBV6-1,CASSEGVSGGQNEQFF
TRBJ2-2,.,17,TRBV5-1,CASSLRGAIPNTGELFF
TRBJ2-1,TRBD1,14,TRBV6-5,CASSSGTGPGEQFF
TRBJ2-2,.,17,TRBV7-2,CASSLVPSTVNTGELFF
TRBJ1-6,.,12,TRBV3-1/TRBV3-2,CASSPYNSPLHF
TRBJ1-6,.,15,TRBV18,CASSPRDRDNSPLHF
TRBJ2-1,TRBD2,15,TRBV7-2,CASSLVRGGNNEQFF
TRBJ2-1,.,14,TRBV24-1,CATSGASHYNEQFF
TRBJ1-3,.,16,TRBV6-2/TRBV6-3,CASSYPSRDHGNTIYF
TRBJ2-3,.,16,TRBV7-6,CASSLRGGLSTDTQYF
TRBJ2-6,TRBD1,19,TRBV7-9,CASSTRRDRGFSGANVLTF
TRBJ1-2,.,13,TRBV12-3/TRBV12-4,CASSLGQLYGYTF
TRBJ2-7,.,16,TRBV13,CASSLGGMGQTYEQYF
TRBJ1-2,.,15,TRBV18,CASSLAGLDNYGYTF
TRBJ1-5,.,15,TRBV6-6,CASRNRDGSNQPQHF
TRBJ2-2,.,15,TRBV19,CASSMRGANTGELFF
TRBJ1-2,.,14,TRBV19,CASSGGVMGLVYTF
TRBJ1-5,TRBD1,15,TRBV6-5,CASRTTGGGNQPQHF
TRBJ2-7,.,17,TRBV10-3,CASEPFGGGRIIGEQYF
TRBJ1-5,.,15,TRBV5-1,CASSLAGNRDQPQHF
TRBJ2-3,TRBD2,15,TRBV6-6,CASTTGLAGGDTQYF
TRBJ2-3,.,17,TRBV19,CASSITPYGVVKDTQYF
TRBJ1-1,TRBD1,17,TRBV7-9,CASSLGGGGRKNTEAFF
TRBJ1-2,.,16,TRBV6-2/TRBV6-3,CASSYVGGPANYGYTF
TRBJ2-1,TRBD2,14,TRBV2,CASPMSGGRNEQFF
TRBJ1-5,TRBD1,15,TRBV18,CASSPGTGNNQPQHF
TRBJ2-3,TRBD1,16,TRBV5-1,CASSFPGTGGTDTQYF
TRBJ1-1,.,13,TRBV7-2,CASSTQGNTEAFF
TRBJ2-3,.,17,TRBV4-1,CASSQGRLVRSTDTQYF
TRBJ1-1,.,16,TRBV6-1,CASSEALQRDKWSAFF
TRBJ1-2,TRBD1,13,TRBV20-1,CSASETEGGGYTF
TRBJ2-7,.,15,TRBV11-2,CASSLDRTTSSTQYF
TRBJ2-1,TRBD2,13,TRBV7-9,CASSYTAGNEQFF
TRBJ1-1,.,14,TRBV5-8,CASSLRDPGTEAFF
TRBJ1-1,.,14,TRBV6-1,CASSEFGRNTEAFF
TRBJ2-1,.,13,TRBV29-1,CSVVKGVNNEQFF
TRBJ1-2,.,13,TRBV2,CASSDLGGLGYTF
TRBJ2-1,TRBD2,15,TRBV11-2,CASRKLAGAYNEQFF
TRBJ1-5,.,16,TRBV7-9,CASSPGGVRGNQPQHF
TRBJ2-7,.,16,TRBV7-8,CASSLVAGQSSYEQYF